This T cell receptor (beta chain) was obtained from a study of identical twins. Each CDR3 protein gets one entry after TCRdb re-called the 5' RACE reads with MiXCR. The sample shows around 290,000 distinct CDR3 sequences, roughly 10% of them seen only once. General study points: Memory repertoires lacked the insertion deficit that abundant cord blood beta clonotypes showed.

This clonotype turned up a few times. Antigen specificity is unknown. After removal of 7 bases from V and 0 bases from J, the junction contained 6 bases not matched to a gene. CDR3 size: 14 residues. Germline CDR1 is SQVTM and CDR2 is ANQGSEA. The sample was also linked to a second study, of yellow fever vaccine responses in identical twins. As that study records: Twins' vaccine T cell responses reportedly seemed partly convergent and partly personalized.

Sequenced sample: CD8+ T cells sorted from blood. The receptor's source is a woman younger than 35 in good health. This chain joins TRBV29-1 and TRBJ2-1, with 7 positions matching TRBD2. CDR3 bases: TGCAGCGCACCGACTAGCAGCTCCTACAATGAGCAGTTCTTC. It yields the protein CSAPTSSSYNEQFF.